The 13 T cell receptor beta chains reported below all come from one sample, sequenced in a study of blood T cell repertoires in COVID-19 (TCRdb year 2020). Receptors were amplified or captured by the immunoSEQ multiplex PCR assay. In TCRdb, the immuneACCESS table is reduced to in-frame sequences with V and J assigned. These tables do not hold every clone; where another copy was compared, an unresolved V gene accounts for under half, and the others remain unexplained. Within this sample are a few hundred thousand clones, with about 89% of them counted one time only. Jointly, the top ten make up around 0.84% of the sample. Input material: peripheral blood. All receptors derive from a man aged 25-45 years with acute or convalescent COVID-19.

This clone appeared once. The V call is TRBV27, the J call TRBJ2-7, with D possibly matching TRBD2 (7 bases). This CDR3 is 16 amino acids long. CDR1 MNHEY and CDR2 SMNVEV come from the germline V gene (reference sequence). V dropped 5 bases and J dropped 0 bases, with 17 bases sitting between them. CDR3: CASSPLGGVSSYEQYF. The DNA of the CDR3 is TGTGCCAGCAGTCCGTTAGGGGGGGTCAGCTCCTACGAGCAGTACTTC.

In DNA form, the CDR3 reads TGTGCCAGCCGCGGGACTAGCGGGAGTTTCTCCTACAATGAGCAGTTCTTC. Protein: CASRGTSGSFSYNEQFF. The chain employs TRBV11-3 and TRBJ2-1, with TRBD2 identical over 14 bases. Germline V lookup: CDR1 SGHNT, CDR2 YENEEA. This CDR3 has 17 residues. V dropped 8 bases and J dropped 0; count of bases not matched to a gene: 6.

The rearrangement links TRBV3-1 (or the pseudogene TRBV3-2) to TRBJ2-3; 8 positions agree with TRBD2. Germline loops: CDR1 LGHDT, CDR2 YNNKEL (reference sequence). The CDR3 has 14 amino acids. V trimming: 4 bases; J trimming: 2 bases; junction bases outside the gene matches: 2. The CDR3 here is CASSRGLATDTQYF. CDR3 in DNA: TGTGCCAGCAGCCGAGGACTAGCCACAGATACGCAGTATTTT.

The chain combines TRBV12-5 with TRBJ2-7; a weak D match, TRBD2 (7 bases). This CDR3 is 15 amino acids long. The V end was cut by 5 bases, the J end by 0 bases, with 14 bases between. CDR1 is LGHNT, CDR2 FRNRAP, per germline. For the CDR3, the DNA is TGTGCTAGTGGTCGGGGGGCCCAGAGCTCCTACGAGCAGTACTTC. It yields the protein CASGRGAQSSYEQYF.

The chain recombines TRBV7-9 with TRBJ2-2; 7 bases fit TRBD1. The length of the CDR3 is 16 residues. Germline CDR1 reads SEHNR; CDR2 reads FQNEAQ (reference sequence). The ends lost 0 bases at V and 5 bases at J; junction bases unmatched: 6. CDR3 loop: CASSLAPAGGTGELFF. DNA for the CDR3: TGTGCCAGCAGCTTAGCGCCGGCAGGGGGTACCGGGGAGCTGTTTTTT.

J is TRBJ2-2 and V is TRBV9, with 9 bases fitting TRBD2. The V gene end was trimmed by 4 bases and the J gene end by 7 bases; junction bases not matched to a gene: 11. Germline V gene data show CDR1 as SGDLS and CDR2 as YYNGEE. The CDR3 spans 16 residues. The CDR3 sequence: CASSSPLAGSRGELFF. Written as DNA, the CDR3 is TGTGCCAGCAGCTCCCCCCTAGCGGGGTCGCGCGGGGAGCTGTTTTTT.

The chain links TRBV28 to TRBJ2-7; weak D call: TRBD1 (6 bases). The CDR3 runs 14 residues. V lost 6 bases, J lost 4 bases, and 16 bases lay in between. Germline assignment: CDR1 MDHEN and CDR2 SYDVKM. CDR3 coding DNA: TGTGCCAGCAGCTTTATGGACAGCCGGTACGAGCAGTACTTC. This gives the protein CASSFMDSRYEQYF. The variable domain in full, completed from reference TRBV28 and TRBJ2-7, reads DVKVTQSSRYLVKRTGEKVFLECVQDMDHENMFWYRQDPGLGLRLIYFSYDVKMKEKGDIPEGYSVSREKKERFSLILESASTNQTSMYLCASSFMDSRYEQYFGPGTRLTVT.

CDR3 sequence: CASSGGDRYNSPLHF. The DNA of the CDR3 is TGCGCCAGCAGCGGGGGGGACAGGTATAATTCACCCCTCCACTTT. This chain connects TRBV5-1 to TRBJ1-6, with TRBD1 matching 8 bases. This CDR3 spans 15 amino acids. V lost 4 bases and J lost 4; bases outside the gene matches: 4. CDR1 and CDR2 from the germline V gene are SGHRS and YFSETQ.

J is TRBJ2-7 and V is TRBV28; unclear D gene. Germline values: CDR1 MDHEN, CDR2 SYDVKM. The CDR3 length is 13 residues. V was cut by 5 bases and J by 0 bases, with 8 bases left in between. CDR3 sequence reads: CASSGPNSYEQYF. CDR3 sequence (DNA): TGTGCCAGCAGTGGCCCAAACTCCTACGAGCAGTACTTC.

The V and J genes are TRBV2 and TRBJ2-1; 15 bases agree with TRBD2. The CDR3 contains 15 residues. The V gene's germline CDR1 is SNHLY and CDR2 FYNNEI. V dropped 8 bases and J dropped 6; count of bases not matched to a gene: 5. The CDR3 spells CASGRGLAGGNEQFF. In DNA, the CDR3 is TGTGCCAGCGGGAGGGGACTAGCGGGAGGCAATGAGCAGTTCTTC. Supplemented by reference TRBV2 and TRBJ2-1, the full variable domain reads EPEVTQTPSHQVTQMGQEVILRCVPISNHLYFYWYRQILGQKVEFLVSFYNNEISEKSEIFDDQFSVERPDGSNFTLKIRSTKLEDSAMYFCASGRGLAGGNEQFFGPGTRLTVL.

In DNA, the CDR3 is TGTGCCAGCCCCTTGGGTCTAGCGGAAGGTTCAAGTCTCTACAATGAGCAGTTCTTC. Translation gives CASPLGLAEGSSLYNEQFF. The chain joins TRBV5-8 to TRBJ2-1; 7 bases fit TRBD2. The V and J ends lost 7 bases and 3 bases, in that order; junction bases with no gene match: 22. The germline V gene has CDR1 SGHTS and CDR2 YDEGEE. The CDR3 is made up of 19 amino acids.

The rearrangement uses TRBV7-3 and TRBJ1-2; 7 bases match TRBD1. Germline loops: CDR1 SGHTA, CDR2 FQGTGA. This CDR3 contains 15 residues. V was pared by 7 bases and J by 3 bases, with 11 bases of the junction left unmatched. CDR3 residues: CASTPVRGRDYGYTF. In DNA, the CDR3 is TGTGCCAGCACCCCGGTTAGGGGGCGCGACTATGGCTACACCTTC. Based on the CDR3 plus reference TRBV7-3 and TRBJ1-2, the full variable domain is GAGVSQTPSNKVTEKGKYVELRCDPISGHTALYWYRQSLGQGPEFLIYFQGTGAADDSGLPNDRFFAVRPEGSVSTLKIQRTERGDSAVYLCASTPVRGRDYGYTFGSGTRLTVV.

This clone was observed a handful of times. The chain combines TRBV30 with TRBJ1-1; D is undetermined. Germline values: CDR1 GTSNPN, CDR2 SVGIG (reference sequence). V was cut by 4 bases and J by 3 bases, with 9 bases left in between. The CDR3 is 12 amino acids. As DNA, the CDR3 is TGTGCCTGGATTTGGCCTCACACTGAAGCTTTCTTT. This translates into CAWIWPHTEAFF. The whole variable domain, filled in from reference TRBV30 and TRBJ1-1, reads SQTIHQWPATLVQPVGSPLSLECTVEGTSNPNLYWYRQAAGRGLQLLFYSVGIGQISSEVPQNLSASRPQDRQFILSSKKLLLSDSGFYLCAWIWPHTEAFFGQGTRLTVV.